These 29 T cell receptor beta chains came from one sample sequenced in a study of shared clonotypes between healthy human individuals. Naive CD8 cells, CD45RO-negative and positively selected for CCR7, excluded terminally differentiated effector memory CD45RA+ cells. This table comes from immunoSEQ multiplex PCR, and its TCRdb copy is limited to in-frame clones, with some not included. The sample has roughly 890,000 clones, over 90% seen once. The sequencing sample was made of naive CD8+ T cells sorted from blood. All receptors come from a man younger than 40 in good health.

To note about this clone: The germline gene is not matched at one end of the junction; a read error may be the cause. The rearrangement joins TRBV7-9 to TRBJ2-7; either TRBD1 or TRBD2 may supply D (5 bases each). CDR1 is SEHNR, CDR2 FQNEAQ, per germline (reference sequence). This CDR3 comprises 15 residues. CDR3 bases: TGTGCCAGCAACTTACAATCGGGGCGGTCCTACGAGCAGTACTTC. This sequence encodes CASNLQSGRSYEQYF.

J is TRBJ2-7 and V is TRBV10-3, with a weak D call TRBD1 (7 bases). V was trimmed by 0 bases and J by 3 bases, leaving 15 bases between them. CDR1 is ENHRY, CDR2 SYGVKD, per germline. The CDR3 length is 16 residues. The CDR3 coding sequence is TGTGCCATCAGTGAGTCGTCTAGACAGGGAGGCTACGAGCAGTACTTC. Its translation is CAISESSRQGGYEQYF.

The chain recombines TRBV27 with TRBJ1-2, with 9 nucleotides matching TRBD1. The CDR3 totals 14 residues. Germline V gene lookup returns CDR1 MNHEY and CDR2 SMNVEV (reference sequence). Unmatched junction bases numbered 7, after V lost 3 bases and J lost 8 bases. Here the CDR3 reads CASSFSTGGGGYTF. DNA of the CDR3: TGTGCCAGCAGTTTCTCCACAGGGGGCGGCGGCTACACCTTC.

CDR3 sequence reads: CASSRKGGKSSYNEQFF. The CDR3 DNA follows: TGTGCCAGCAGTAGGAAGGGGGGCAAAAGCTCCTACAATGAGCAGTTCTTC. This chain links TRBV11-2 with TRBJ2-1; either TRBD1 or TRBD2 may supply D (6 bases each). This CDR3 comprises 17 residues. Germline V gene data show CDR1 as SGHAT and CDR2 as FQNNGV. V gave up 6 bases and J gave up 0 bases, with 18 bases separating them.

This chain joins TRBV27 and TRBJ1-1; TRBD1 agrees at 7 bases. The J segment lost 4 bases and the V segment lost 4 bases, leaving 6 bases of the junction unmatched. This CDR3 comprises 14 residues. CDR1 is MNHEY, CDR2 SMNVEV, per germline (reference sequence). The chain's CDR3 is CASSYTTGATEAFF. CDR3 sequence (DNA): TGTGCCAGCAGTTACACAACAGGGGCCACTGAAGCTTTCTTT.

The chain employs TRBV7-9 and TRBJ2-7; D ambiguous. Germline lookup yields CDR1 SEHNR and CDR2 FQNEAQ (reference sequence). The CDR3 runs 14 residues. Trimming removed 2 bases from V and 3 bases from J, with 11 bases in between. CDR3 in amino acids: CASSLSPGDYEQYF. In nucleotides, the CDR3 is TGTGCCAGCAGCTTAAGTCCAGGAGACTACGAGCAGTACTTC.

V is TRBV5-4 and J is TRBJ1-2; TRBD1 aligns across 9 bases. V shed 0 bases, J shed 3 bases, and the junction held 3 bases outside the gene matches. The CDR3 runs 15 residues. In germline, CDR1 is SGHNT, CDR2 YYREEE (reference sequence). CDR3 sequence reads: CASSLEGQGHYGYTF. The DNA of the CDR3 is TGTGCCAGCAGCTTGGAGGGACAGGGACACTATGGCTACACCTTC.

The chain has TRBV11-2 and TRBJ2-6, with D unresolved. Per the germline V gene, CDR1 is SGHAT and CDR2 is FQNNGV. The CDR3 has 16 residues. Trimming left V 5 bases short and J 4 bases short, with 15 bases between. CDR3: CASSPRWDPGANVLTF. The CDR3 DNA reads TGTGCCAGCAGCCCCAGGTGGGATCCGGGGGCCAACGTCCTGACTTTC.

This CDR3 reads CASSLGGASTDTQYF. For the CDR3, the DNA is TGTGCCAGCAGCTTAGGCGGGGCTAGCACAGATACGCAGTATTTT. The rearrangement uses TRBV11-2 and TRBJ2-3, with D possibly TRBD2 on 6 matching bases. V was trimmed by 1 base and J by 0 bases, leaving 8 bases between them. The CDR3 covers 15 residues. Germline-derived CDR1 and CDR2 are SGHAT and FQNNGV.

The chain has TRBV7-9 and TRBJ1-2; 8 nucleotides align to TRBD1. The J segment lost 6 bases and the V segment lost 4 bases, leaving 4 bases of the junction unmatched. Germline V lookup: CDR1 SEHNR, CDR2 FQNEAQ (reference sequence). CDR3 length equals 13 residues. The CDR3 sequence is CASSSGQDDGYTF. The CDR3 coding sequence is TGTGCCAGCAGCTCGGGACAGGACGATGGCTACACCTTC. The entire variable domain, with the rest obtained from reference TRBV7-9 and TRBJ1-2, is as follows: DTGVSQNPRHKITKRGQNVTFRCDPISEHNRLYWYRQTLGQGPEFLTYFQNEAQLEKSRLLSDRFSAERPKGSFSTLEIQRTEQGDSAMYLCASSSGQDDGYTFGSGTRLTVV.

The chain employs TRBV7-9 and TRBJ2-6; TRBD2 might be the D (7 bases). The CDR3 has 18 amino acids. The germline V gene encodes CDR1 SEHNR and CDR2 FQNEAQ (reference sequence). The V gene lost 2 bases and the J gene lost 0 bases, with 14 bases spanning the gap. The CDR3 region has the DNA TGTGCCAGCAGCTTATCCGGGGGGCGTAGCTCTGGGGCCAACGTCCTGACTTTC. Translating gives CASSLSGGRSSGANVLTF.

This chain uses TRBV6-6 with TRBJ1-1; TRBD1 agrees at 11 bases. Germline trimming cut 4 bases from V and 4 bases from J; bases unmatched to any gene: 5. In germline, CDR1 is MNHNY, CDR2 SVGAGI (reference sequence). The CDR3 consists of 15 residues. CDR3: CASSWTGGESTEAFF. The CDR3 coding sequence is TGTGCCAGCAGTTGGACAGGGGGCGAGAGCACTGAAGCTTTCTTT.

The rearrangement links TRBV6-1 to TRBJ2-1; TRBD2 might be the D (5 bases). The CDR3 contains 15 residues. V lost 0 bases, J lost 2 bases, and 8 bases lay in between. Germline V CDR1 and CDR2: MNHNS, SASEGT. The CDR3 reads CASSEAGEPYNEQFF. The DNA of the CDR3 is TGTGCCAGCAGTGAAGCGGGAGAACCCTACAATGAGCAGTTCTTC.

The chain joins TRBV29-1 to TRBJ2-1; no definite D call. Germline CDR1 is SQVTM and CDR2 is ANQGSEA. The ends were cut back, 6 bases at V and 0 bases at J, with 12 bases in the middle. The CDR3 extends over 14 amino acids. The CDR3 is CSVERPSSYNEQFF. The CDR3 nucleotides are TGCAGCGTCGAGAGGCCCAGCTCCTACAATGAGCAGTTCTTC.

Worth noting for this clone: One end of the junction does not line up with germline, which may come from a read error. This chain connects TRBV18 to TRBJ2-7; 9 bases align to TRBD2. From germline, CDR1 is KGHSH and CDR2 LQKENI. This CDR3 is 15 amino acids long. The CDR3 loop is CASSTPGLASYEQYF. CDR3 nucleotides: TGTGCCAGCTCAACACCGGGACTAGCATCCTACGAGCAGTACTTC.

The chain recombines TRBV4-1 with TRBJ2-3, with 12 bases aligning to TRBD2. The CDR3 covers 16 residues. The V and J ends lost 3 bases and 2 bases, in that order; junction bases with no gene match: 3. The V gene's germline CDR1 is MGHRA and CDR2 YSYEKL. This chain's CDR3 is CASSQRLAGDTDTQYF. In DNA form, the CDR3 reads TGCGCCAGCAGCCAGCGACTAGCGGGAGACACAGATACGCAGTATTTT.

CDR3 sequence reads: CASRRGGLQETQYF. The CDR3 DNA reads TGTGCCAGCAGACGGGGGGGTCTTCAAGAGACCCAGTACTTC. The J gene is TRBJ2-5, the V gene TRBV11-2; TRBD2 matches at 8 bases. Germline V gives CDR1 SGHAT, CDR2 FQNNGV. The CDR3 is 14 amino acids. V was clipped by 6 bases and J by 2 bases; unmatched bases: 5.

This clone was seen a single time. The V gene is TRBV27, the J gene TRBJ2-2; no clear D gene. This CDR3 spans 16 amino acids. Germline CDR1 and CDR2: MNHEY and SMNVEV (reference sequence). V was cut by 2 bases and J by 6 bases, with 16 bases left in between. For the CDR3, the DNA is TGTGCCAGCAGTTTACGGATCCAGTCTCCCCCCGGGGAGCTGTTTTTT. This translates into CASSLRIQSPPGELFF.

V usage is TRBV7-3 and J usage is TRBJ1-1, with D perhaps matching TRBD1 (6 bases). Germline loops: CDR1 SGHTA, CDR2 FQGTGA. The CDR3 has 14 amino acids. Trimming stripped 5 bases from V and 3 bases from J, with 13 bases between. This chain's CDR3 is CASSSSGEDTEAFF. The CDR3 region has the DNA TGTGCCAGCAGCAGCTCAGGGGAAGACACTGAAGCTTTCTTT.

This rearrangement joins TRBV28 to TRBJ2-7, with 9 bases that match TRBD1. The CDR3 loop spans 12 amino acids. With 5 bases clipped from V and 6 bases from J, the junction kept 2 bases outside the gene matches. From germline, CDR1 is MDHEN and CDR2 SYDVKM. CDR3 residues: CASSHRGLEQYF. For the CDR3, the DNA is TGTGCCAGCAGTCACAGGGGGCTCGAGCAGTACTTC.

The chain links TRBV29-1 to TRBJ2-3; the D is unclear. The germline CDR1 and CDR2 sequences are SQVTM and ANQGSEA. Between the trimmed V and J ends, which lost 1 base and 1 base, there was a span of 6 bases. The CDR3 is made up of 13 amino acids. The CDR3 loop reads CSVEVVGTDTQYF. CDR3 nucleotide sequence: TGCAGCGTTGAAGTAGTAGGCACAGATACGCAGTATTTT.

J is TRBJ2-3 and V is TRBV27, with D possibly matching TRBD1 (6 bases). Germline assignment: CDR1 MNHEY and CDR2 SMNVEV (reference sequence). This CDR3 has 11 amino acids. V was cut by 5 bases and J by 6 bases, with 6 bases left in between. CDR3 nucleotides: TGTGCCAGCAGTACAGGGGATACGCAGTATTTT. Translation gives CASSTGDTQYF.

V and J are TRBV10-2 and TRBJ2-3; 10 bases are shared with TRBD2. In germline, CDR1 is WSHSY, CDR2 SAAADI. The CDR3 has 14 residues. Germline trimming cut 8 bases from V and 4 bases from J; bases unmatched to any gene: 6. CDR3: CASGLAGVSDTQYF. CDR3 DNA sequence: TGCGCCAGCGGGCTAGCGGGAGTTTCAGATACGCAGTATTTT.

This clone was seen just once. The chain employs TRBV9 and TRBJ2-5, with TRBD2 matching 8 bases. The germline V gene has CDR1 SGDLS and CDR2 YYNGEE. There are 15 residues in the CDR3. V gave up 3 bases and J gave up 5 bases; unmatched junction bases: 9. In DNA, the CDR3 is TGTGCCAGCAGCGAGACCGGGACTAGGATGGAGACCCAGTACTTC. It translates to CASSETGTRMETQYF.

This chain links TRBV4-1 with TRBJ2-7, with D possibly being TRBD1 (6 bases). Germline V gives CDR1 MGHRA, CDR2 YSYEKL. The V end lost 1 base, the J end lost 1 base, and 11 bases lay between the germline ends. The CDR3 is made up of 15 amino acids. The CDR3 region has the DNA TGCGCCAGCAGCCAAGGGGGGCAGCGGTCCTACGAGCAGTACTTC. Its translation is CASSQGGQRSYEQYF.

A note on this clone: This sample also contains other DNA sequences that code for the same CDR3. This chain links TRBV20-1 with TRBJ2-7; unclear D gene. The CDR3 is made up of 11 amino acids. The V end was cut by 6 bases, the J end by 4 bases, with 10 bases between. Germline V gene lookup returns CDR1 DFQATT and CDR2 SNEGSKA (reference sequence). For the CDR3, the DNA is TGCAGTGCCACGACTGGTTACGAGCAGTACTTC. Translation gives CSATTGYEQYF.

The chain is built from TRBV27 and TRBJ2-1, with TRBD2 identical over 7 bases. Germline V lookup: CDR1 MNHEY, CDR2 SMNVEV (reference sequence). The CDR3 has 14 residues. Unmatched junction bases numbered 10, after V lost 7 bases and J lost 7 bases. In DNA form, the CDR3 reads TGTGCCAGCACCTCTGCGGGAGTCGGAAATGAGCAGTTCTTC. It is translated as CASTSAGVGNEQFF.

The chain joins TRBV9 to TRBJ2-3; 15 bases match TRBD2. V shed 0 bases and J 2 bases; nucleotides not matched to a gene: 13. CDR3 length: 21 residues. Germline CDR1 SGDLS, CDR2 YYNGEE. CDR3 region: CASSVESGLAGGLHYTDTQYF. CDR3 DNA: TGTGCCAGCAGCGTAGAATCTGGACTAGCGGGAGGGCTCCATTACACAGATACGCAGTATTTT.

J is TRBJ1-1 and V is TRBV2; D is perhaps TRBD1 (6 bases). The germline V and J ends were trimmed by 3 bases and 1 base, with 18 bases remaining between them. Germline V gives CDR1 SNHLY, CDR2 FYNNEI. CDR3 length: 17 amino acids. The DNA for the CDR3 is TGTGCCAGCAGTGATAACCATAATCAGGGGACGAACACTGAAGCTTTCTTT. Amino acid sequence: CASSDNHNQGTNTEAFF.